The clone carrying this T cell receptor (beta chain) appeared a few times. The antigen is not known. The library targeted TCRbeta and was prepared with unique molecular identifiers. TCRdb re-analysed the PCR reads in MiXCR, keeping a single row per CDR3 protein. The sample includes hundreds of thousands of distinct CDR3 sequences, around 25% of them seen just once. The data originate from a study of T-cell reconstitution after alpha-beta-depleted transplantation in children. General study points: Among T cells one year after transplant, newly produced cells accounted for most counts and diversity. The high TCRbeta diversity at day 60 in some patients came from surviving recipient T cells and thymic progenitors.

This sequence originates from a female patient between 2 and 15 years old who had a stem cell transplant for congenital amegakaryocytic thrombocytopenia, so the T cells may come from the graft donor. The sample here was PBMCs, mostly from graft donor cells, taken 360 days after TCRalphabeta/CD19-depleted stem cell transplant.

CDR3 DNA: TGTGCCAGCAGCGACAGGGGCCCCTGGATAGGCTACGAGCAGTACTTC. This translates into CASSDRGPWIGYEQYF. The rearrangement links TRBV6-1 to TRBJ2-7, with 8 bases matching TRBD1. The V and J ends lost 6 bases and 3 bases, in that order; junction bases with no gene match: 13. The CDR3 totals 16 residues. CDR1 and CDR2 from the germline V gene are MNHNS and SASEGT.